This T cell receptor (beta chain) emerged from a study of cytomegalovirus exposure and HLA in healthy donors. Whole-study context: Out of 398 genotyped donors, about 80% belonged to the Caucasian-associated ancestry cluster. Study-wide points: Later genetic work tied a missense DCLRE1C variant to beta-chain V and J trimming. Donors were assumed by presence/absence analyses to have roughly uniform sequencing depth. Some V segments, including TRBV6-2 and TRBV6-3, were excluded as indistinguishable.

Both 60 Vbeta primers and 13 Jbeta primers went into the PCR. Produced via immunoSEQ multiplex PCR; TCRdb's table is partial and in-frame only. The data show approximately 130,000 clones, 80% to 90% seen once. A few counts support this clone. Antigen: not known. The germline V gene has CDR1 MNHEY and CDR2 SMNVEV (reference sequence). V gave up 6 bases and J gave up 0 bases; unmatched junction bases: 2. This CDR3 comprises 14 residues. Sequencing was done on a sample of PBMCs. The chain joins TRBV27 to TRBJ1-3; TRBD1 agrees at 7 bases. The receptor's source is a middle-aged man in good health and CMV-seronegative. In DNA, the CDR3 is TGTGCCAGCAGACAGGGGAGCTCTGGAAACACCATATATTTT. Translating gives CASRQGSSGNTIYF.